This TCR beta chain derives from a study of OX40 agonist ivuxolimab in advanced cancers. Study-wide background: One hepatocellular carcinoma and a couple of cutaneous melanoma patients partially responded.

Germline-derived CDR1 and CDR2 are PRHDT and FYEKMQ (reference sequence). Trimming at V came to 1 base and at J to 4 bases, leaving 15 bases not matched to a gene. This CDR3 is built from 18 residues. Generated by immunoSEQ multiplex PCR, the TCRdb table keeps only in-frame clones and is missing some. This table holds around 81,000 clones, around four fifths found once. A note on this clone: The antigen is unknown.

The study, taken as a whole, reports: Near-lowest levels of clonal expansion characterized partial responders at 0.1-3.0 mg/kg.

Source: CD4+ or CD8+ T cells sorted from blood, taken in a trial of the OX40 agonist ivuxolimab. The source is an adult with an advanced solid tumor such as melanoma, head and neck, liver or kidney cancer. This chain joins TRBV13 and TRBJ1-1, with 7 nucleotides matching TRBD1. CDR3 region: CASSLAAGVGGEGTEAFF. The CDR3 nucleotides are TGTGCCAGCAGCTTAGCGGCAGGGGTAGGGGGCGAGGGCACTGAAGCTTTCTTT. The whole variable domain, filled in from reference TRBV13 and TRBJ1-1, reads AAGVIQSPRHLIKEKRETATLKCYPIPRHDTVYWYQQGPGQDPQFLISFYEKMQSDKGSIPDRFSAQQFSDYHSELNMSSLELGDSALYFCASSLAAGVGGEGTEAFFGQGTRLTVV.